This TCR beta chain emerged from a study of blood T cell repertoires in COVID-19. Looking at the study overall: PBMCs, B-cell-depleted T cells, or T cells provided the cDNA or gDNA that made up the material.

Germline values: CDR1 SEHNR, CDR2 FQNEAQ (reference sequence). J lost 8 bases, V lost 3 bases, and 3 bases had no gene match. This CDR3 has 13 amino acids. Authors' analysis steps: Reference gene primers were amplified, and this amplification served to estimate nucleated cell counts. Measured with immunoSEQ multiplex PCR; TCRdb has only the in-frame clones, and not every one. For V, J and clone size, that table is used; D and trimming come from the DNA. The sample holds about 220,000 clones, approximately 80% seen once. This sequence joins TRBV7-9 and TRBJ1-4, with 7 nucleotides matching TRBD1. Sequencing was carried out using PBMCs or T cells enriched from blood (not recorded which). This clonotype was sampled from a woman aged 40 to 55 with acute COVID-19. CDR3: CASSLTGLEKLFF. The CDR3 DNA is TGTGCCAGCAGCTTGACAGGGCTGGAAAAACTGTTTTTT.